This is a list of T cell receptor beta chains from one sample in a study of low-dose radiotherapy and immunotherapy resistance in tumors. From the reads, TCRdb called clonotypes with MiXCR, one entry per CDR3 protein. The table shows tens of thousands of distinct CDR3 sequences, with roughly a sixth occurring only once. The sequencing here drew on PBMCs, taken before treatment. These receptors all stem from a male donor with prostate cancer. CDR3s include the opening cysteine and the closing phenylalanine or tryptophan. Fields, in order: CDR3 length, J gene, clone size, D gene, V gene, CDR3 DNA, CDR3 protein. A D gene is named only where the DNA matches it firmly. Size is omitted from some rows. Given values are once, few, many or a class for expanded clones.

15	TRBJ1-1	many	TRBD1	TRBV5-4	TGTGCCAGCAGCGGAGCCGGGACAGGGGTCACTGAAGCTTTCTTT	CASSGAGTGVTEAFF
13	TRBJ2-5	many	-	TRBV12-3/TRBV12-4	TGTGCCAGCAGGACCGGCCTCCAAGAGACCCAGTACTTC	CASRTGLQETQYF
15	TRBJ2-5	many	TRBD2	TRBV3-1	TGTGCCAGCAGTCCGACTAGCGGGGGCCAAGAGACCCAGTACTTC	CASSPTSGGQETQYF
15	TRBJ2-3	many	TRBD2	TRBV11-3	TGTGCCAGCAGCTTTGGCGGGGGGGCCAGAGATACGCAGTATTTT	CASSFGGGARDTQYF
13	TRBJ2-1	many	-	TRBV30	TGTGCCTGGGCGGCGCTAGTGGGCAATGAGCAGTTCTTC	CAWAALVGNEQFF
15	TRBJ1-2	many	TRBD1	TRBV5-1	TGCGCCAGCAGCTTGAGACCCCAGACAGGGCGAGGCTACACCTTC	CASSLRPQTGRGYTF
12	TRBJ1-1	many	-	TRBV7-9	TGTGCCAGCAGCAAGACGGCCGTTGAAGCTTTCTTT	CASSKTAVEAFF
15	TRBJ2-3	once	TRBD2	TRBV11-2	TGTGCCAGCAGCTTAGAGGGGACTAGCACCAATACGCAGTATTTT	CASSLEGTSTNTQYF
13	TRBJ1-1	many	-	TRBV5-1	TGCGCCAGCAGCTCGGTGAGGACCGCTGAAGCTTTCTTT	CASSSVRTAEAFF
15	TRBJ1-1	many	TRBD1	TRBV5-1	TGCGCCAGCAGCTACTCCCAGGGGGCGAACACTGAAGCTTTCTTT	CASSYSQGANTEAFF
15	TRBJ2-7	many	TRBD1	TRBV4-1	TGCGCCAGCAGCCAAGATAGGGGACAGGGTTACGAGCAGTACTTC	CASSQDRGQGYEQYF
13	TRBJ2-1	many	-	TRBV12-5	TGTGCTAGTGGTTTGTCGGCGAACCCCCCGCAGTTCTTC	CASGLSANPPQFF
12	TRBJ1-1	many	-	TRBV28	TGTGCCAGCAGTTATCGAGTCTCTGAAGCTTTCTTT	CASSYRVSEAFF
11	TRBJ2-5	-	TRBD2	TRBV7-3	TGTGCCAGCCGCGGGGGTGAGACCCAGTACTTC	CASRGGETQYF
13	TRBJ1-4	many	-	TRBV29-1	TGCAGCGTTAGGGCCTCCCGCGAGGAAAAACTGTTTTTT	CSVRASREEKLFF
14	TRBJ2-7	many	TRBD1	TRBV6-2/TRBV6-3	TGTGCCAGCAGTCAGGCCGGGACAGCCTACGAGCAGTACTTC	CASSQAGTAYEQYF
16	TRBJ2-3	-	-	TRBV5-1	TGCGCCAGCAGCTTGGCACTCAGGGGAACCACAGATACGCAGTATTTT	CASSLALRGTTDTQYF
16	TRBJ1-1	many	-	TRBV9	TGTGCCAGCAGCCCAGAGTGGTGGCGTTTGAACACTGAAGCTTTCTTT	CASSPEWWRLNTEAFF
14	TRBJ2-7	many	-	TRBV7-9	TGTGCCAGCAGCCGCTCGGGGAACCCCTACGAGCAGTACTTC	CASSRSGNPYEQYF
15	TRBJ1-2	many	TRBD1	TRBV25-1	TGTGCCAGCAGTGCCGCGGGACAGGGGGACTATGGCTACACCTTC	CASSAAGQGDYGYTF
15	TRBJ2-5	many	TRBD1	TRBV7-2	TGTGCCAGCAGCTCCGCCGGGACAGGGGTTGAGACCCAGTACTTC	CASSSAGTGVETQYF
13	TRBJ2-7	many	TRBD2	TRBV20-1	TGCAGTGCTAGAGATGAGCGGGGGGCCGTGCAGTACTTC	CSARDERGAVQYF
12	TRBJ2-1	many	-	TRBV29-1	TGCAGCGTTGACAGGGTTTACAATGAGCAGTTCTTC	CSVDRVYNEQFF
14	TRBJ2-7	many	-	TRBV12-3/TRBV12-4	TGTGCCAGCAGCCGCGACCTGTCAAGATACGAGCAGTACTTC	CASSRDLSRYEQYF
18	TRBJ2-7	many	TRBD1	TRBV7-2	TGTGCCAGCAGCTTAGCCGGGACAGCCCCCATCATCCGATACGAGCAGTACTTC	CASSLAGTAPIIRYEQYF
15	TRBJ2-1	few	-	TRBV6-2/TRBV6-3	TGCGCCAGCAGCCGCGGGGCCATTAACTTCAATGAGCAGTTCTTC	CASSRGAINFNEQFF
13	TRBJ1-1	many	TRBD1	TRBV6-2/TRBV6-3	TGTGCCAGCCAACAGGGGACAAACACTGAAGCTTTCTTT	CASQQGTNTEAFF
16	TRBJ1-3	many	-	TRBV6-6	TGTGCCAGCAGCCCTCAGGGTCTCTTTGGGGGAAACACCATATATTTT	CASSPQGLFGGNTIYF
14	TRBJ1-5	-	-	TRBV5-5	TGTGCCAGCAGCCAGTCCAGGGGTGGTCAGCCCCAGCATTTT	CASSQSRGGQPQHF
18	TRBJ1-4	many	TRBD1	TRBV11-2	TGTGCCAGCAGCTTAGATTATTGGGACAGCACAACTAATGAAAAACTGTTTTTT	CASSLDYWDSTTNEKLFF
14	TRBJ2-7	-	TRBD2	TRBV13	TGTGCCAGCAGCCACGGACTAGTCCCCTACGAGCAGTACTTC	CASSHGLVPYEQYF
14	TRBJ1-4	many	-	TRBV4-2	TGTGCCAGCAGCCAAGATTCGGGTTTCGGAAAACTGTTTTTT	CASSQDSGFGKLFF
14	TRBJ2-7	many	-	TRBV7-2	TGTGCCAGCAGTCCCGGGACTGCTGTATGGGAGCAGTACTTC	CASSPGTAVWEQYF
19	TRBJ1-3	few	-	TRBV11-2	TGTGCCAGCAGCCCACTCCAGTTACCGATTACCCAAACTGGAAACACCATATATTTT	CASSPLQLPITQTGNTIYF
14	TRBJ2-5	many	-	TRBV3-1	TGTGCCAGCACCCCGGCCGGTGTTCAAGAGACCCAGTACTTC	CASTPAGVQETQYF
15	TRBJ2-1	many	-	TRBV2	TGTGCCAGCAATAAGGCTAGCTTGGGATACAATGAGCAGTTCTTC	CASNKASLGYNEQFF
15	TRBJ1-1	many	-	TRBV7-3	TGTGCCAGCAGCTTAACAGCAGGATTGAACACTGAAGCTTTCTTT	CASSLTAGLNTEAFF
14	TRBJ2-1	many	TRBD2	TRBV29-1	TGCAGCGTTGAAGGACTAGCGGGGAACAATGAGCAGTTCTTC	CSVEGLAGNNEQFF